This is a list of T cell receptor beta chains from one sample in a study of cytomegalovirus exposure and HLA in healthy donors. Profiling relied on immunoSEQ multiplex PCR, and the TCRdb table lists in-frame clones only, not all of them. The sample shows about 88,000 clones, roughly 97% of them seen only once. Sequenced material: PBMCs. All receptors derive from a man between 18 and 29 years old in good health and CMV-seronegative. The CDR3 runs from the conserved cysteine through the conserved F or W. Each record gives: D gene, J gene, V gene, clone size, CDR3 DNA, CDR3 protein. A D gene is named only where the DNA matches it firmly. Size tells how often a clone was seen (once, few, many) or the class of an expanded clone, and some rows leave it out.

d_call: .
j_call: TRBJ2-1
v_call: TRBV27
clone_size: .
cdr3_nt: TGTGCCAGCTCAACTAGCCTCAATGAGCAGTTCTTC
cdr3_aa: CASSTSLNEQFF

d_call: .
j_call: TRBJ1-2
v_call: TRBV19
clone_size: .
cdr3_nt: TGTGCCAGTAGTATTGGAGTTAACTATGGCTACACCTTC
cdr3_aa: CASSIGVNYGYTF

d_call: TRBD2
j_call: TRBJ2-1
v_call: TRBV11-3
clone_size: .
cdr3_nt: TGTGCCAGCAGACACGACATCTTAGCGGGAGCTGACAATGAGCAGTTCTTC
cdr3_aa: CASRHDILAGADNEQFF

d_call: .
j_call: TRBJ2-1
v_call: TRBV30
clone_size: .
cdr3_nt: TGTGCCTGGAGCCCGTTAAATGAGCAGTTCTTC
cdr3_aa: CAWSPLNEQFF

d_call: .
j_call: TRBJ2-1
v_call: TRBV27
clone_size: once
cdr3_nt: TGTGCCAGCAGTTTCGGTCCAGGCAGGTTCTTC
cdr3_aa: CASSFGPGRFF

d_call: .
j_call: TRBJ1-5
v_call: TRBV19
clone_size: .
cdr3_nt: TGTGCCAGTAGCTCACAGCCGGGGGGAATAGGCAATCAGCCCCAGCATTTT
cdr3_aa: CASSSQPGGIGNQPQHF

d_call: TRBD1
j_call: TRBJ2-7
v_call: TRBV6-1
clone_size: .
cdr3_nt: TGTGCCAGCAGCGGGACAGGGGCTAGTTACGAGCAGTACTTC
cdr3_aa: CASSGTGASYEQYF

d_call: .
j_call: TRBJ1-5
v_call: TRBV6-5
clone_size: .
cdr3_nt: TGTGCCAGCAGTTACTCGGAGAATCAGCCCCAGCATTTT
cdr3_aa: CASSYSENQPQHF

d_call: .
j_call: TRBJ2-3
v_call: TRBV9
clone_size: .
cdr3_nt: TGTGCCAGCAGCGTAGAAAGTTACACCACAGATACGCAGTATTTT
cdr3_aa: CASSVESYTTDTQYF

d_call: TRBD2
j_call: TRBJ2-7
v_call: TRBV11-2
clone_size: .
cdr3_nt: TGTGCCAGCAGCTTAGGGTCTGGGAGGGGCGAGCAGTACTTC
cdr3_aa: CASSLGSGRGEQYF

d_call: TRBD2
j_call: TRBJ2-2
v_call: TRBV19
clone_size: .
cdr3_nt: TGTGCCAGTAGTATTATAGCGGGAGCTACGAACACCGGGGAGCTGTTTTTT
cdr3_aa: CASSIIAGATNTGELFF

d_call: .
j_call: TRBJ2-1
v_call: TRBV27
clone_size: .
cdr3_nt: TGTGCCAGCAGTTTTACTAGCTCCTACAATGAGCAGTTCTTC
cdr3_aa: CASSFTSSYNEQFF

d_call: .
j_call: TRBJ2-3
v_call: TRBV6-1
clone_size: .
cdr3_nt: TGTGCCAGCACTTTCACAGGGTCCCTTAGGGATACGCAGTATTTT
cdr3_aa: CASTFTGSLRDTQYF

d_call: .
j_call: TRBJ2-7
v_call: TRBV30
clone_size: .
cdr3_nt: TGTGCCTGGAGTGGAGGGGGTCGCGCCTACGAGCAGTACTTC
cdr3_aa: CAWSGGGRAYEQYF

d_call: .
j_call: TRBJ2-2
v_call: TRBV27
clone_size: .
cdr3_nt: TGTGCCAGCAGTACGGCCTTAGCGACGAACACCGGGGAGCTGTTTTTT
cdr3_aa: CASSTALATNTGELFF

d_call: .
j_call: TRBJ1-1
v_call: TRBV27
clone_size: .
cdr3_nt: TGTGCCAGCAGCACCCCCTTACGGGGGGTTGCTGAAGCTTTCTTT
cdr3_aa: CASSTPLRGVAEAFF

d_call: .
j_call: TRBJ1-1
v_call: TRBV18
clone_size: .
cdr3_nt: TGTGCCAGCTCACCCCCGCTCGGGGAGGGCACTGAAGCTTTCTTT
cdr3_aa: CASSPPLGEGTEAFF

d_call: TRBD1
j_call: TRBJ2-3
v_call: TRBV28
clone_size: .
cdr3_nt: TGTGCCAGCGGGACAGGGAGGACAGATACGCAGTATTTT
cdr3_aa: CASGTGRTDTQYF